The clone carrying this T cell receptor beta chain occurred a few times. This sample was included in a study of blood T cells in healthy people across ages. V was cut by 2 bases and J by 14 bases, with 25 bases left in between. The CDR3 has 16 amino acids. The germline CDR1 and CDR2 sequences are LNHNV and YYDKDF (reference sequence). The use of a sample-barcoded 5' primer and a J-beta primer mix characterized a second PCR of roughly 6 to 11 cycles. TCRdb re-analysed the 5' RACE reads in MiXCR, keeping a single row per CDR3 protein. The sample yields 1.2 million to 1.5 million distinct CDR3 sequences, around 59% seen once.

The clonotype comes from a man between 18 and 29 years old in good health. The sequenced sample consisted of blood. The chain couples TRBV15 to TRBJ2-1; D is ambiguous. The CDR3: CATSRKPGGRPPGEFF. The CDR3 nucleotides are TGTGCCACCAGCAGAAAACCTGGTGGTAGGCCCCCGGGTGAGTTCTTC.